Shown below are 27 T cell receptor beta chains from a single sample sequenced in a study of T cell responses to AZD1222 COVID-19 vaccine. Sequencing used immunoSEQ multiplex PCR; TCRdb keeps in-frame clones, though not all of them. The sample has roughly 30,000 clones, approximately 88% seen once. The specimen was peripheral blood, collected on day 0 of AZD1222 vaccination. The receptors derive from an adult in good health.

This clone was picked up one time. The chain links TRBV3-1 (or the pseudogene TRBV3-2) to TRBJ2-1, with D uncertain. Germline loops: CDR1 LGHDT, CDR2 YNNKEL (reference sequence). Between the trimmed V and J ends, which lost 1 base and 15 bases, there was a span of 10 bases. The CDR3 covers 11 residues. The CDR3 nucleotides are TGTGCCAGCAGCCAAGGAACCTCGTTGTTCTTC. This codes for CASSQGTSLFF.

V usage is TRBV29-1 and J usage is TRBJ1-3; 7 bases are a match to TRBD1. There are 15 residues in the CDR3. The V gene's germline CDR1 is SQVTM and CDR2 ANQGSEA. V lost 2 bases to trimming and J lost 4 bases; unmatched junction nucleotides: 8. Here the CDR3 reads CSVETFDRVGNTIYF. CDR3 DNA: TGCAGCGTTGAAACCTTTGACAGGGTGGGAAACACCATATATTTT.

The CDR3 nucleotides are TGTGCCAGCAGCTTACTTCCCCGTACTAGCGGGAGTAGTGATACGCAGTATTTT. This translates into CASSLLPRTSGSSDTQYF. This chain joins TRBV7-6 and TRBJ2-3; 11 bases agree with TRBD2. Germline V gives CDR1 SGHVS, CDR2 FNYEAQ. V lost 2 bases to trimming and J lost 6 bases; unmatched junction nucleotides: 13. This CDR3 contains 18 residues.

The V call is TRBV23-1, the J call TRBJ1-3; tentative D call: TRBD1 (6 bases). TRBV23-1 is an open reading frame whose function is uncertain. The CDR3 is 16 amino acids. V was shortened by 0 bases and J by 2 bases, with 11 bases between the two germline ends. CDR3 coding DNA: TGCGCCAGCAGTCAATCTACGGGGGGGCCTGGAAACACCATATATTTT. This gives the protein CASSQSTGGPGNTIYF.

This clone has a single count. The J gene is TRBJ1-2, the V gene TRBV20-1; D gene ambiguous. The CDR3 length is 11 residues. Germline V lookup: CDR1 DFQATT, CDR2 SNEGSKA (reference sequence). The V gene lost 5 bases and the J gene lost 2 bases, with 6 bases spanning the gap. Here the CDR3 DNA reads TGCAGTGCTTCAGACAACTATGGCTACACCTTC. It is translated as CSASDNYGYTF.

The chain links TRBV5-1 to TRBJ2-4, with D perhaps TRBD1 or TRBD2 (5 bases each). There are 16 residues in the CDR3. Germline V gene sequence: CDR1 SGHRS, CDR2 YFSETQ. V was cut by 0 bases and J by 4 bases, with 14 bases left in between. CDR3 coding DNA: TGCGCCAGCAGCTTGGGAATCGGGGCCAGAAAAAACATTCAGTACTTC. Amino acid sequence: CASSLGIGARKNIQYF.

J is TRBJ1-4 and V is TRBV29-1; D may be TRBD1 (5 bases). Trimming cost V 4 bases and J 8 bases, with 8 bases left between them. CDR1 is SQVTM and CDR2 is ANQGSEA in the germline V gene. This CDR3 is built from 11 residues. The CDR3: CSVGWGEKLFF. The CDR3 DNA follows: TGCAGCGTTGGTTGGGGGGAAAAACTGTTTTTT. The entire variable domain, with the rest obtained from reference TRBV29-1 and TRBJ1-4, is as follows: SAVISQKPSRDICQRGTSLTIQCQVDSQVTMMFWYRQQPGQSLTLIATANQGSEATYESGFVIDKFPISRPNLTFSTLTVSNMSPEDSSIYLCSVGWGEKLFFGSGTQLSVL.

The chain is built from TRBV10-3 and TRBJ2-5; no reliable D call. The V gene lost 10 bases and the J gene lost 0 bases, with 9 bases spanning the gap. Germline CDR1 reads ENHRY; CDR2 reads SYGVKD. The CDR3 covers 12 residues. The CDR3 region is CATGLYQETQYF. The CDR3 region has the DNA TGTGCCACCGGATTGTACCAAGAGACCCAGTACTTC.

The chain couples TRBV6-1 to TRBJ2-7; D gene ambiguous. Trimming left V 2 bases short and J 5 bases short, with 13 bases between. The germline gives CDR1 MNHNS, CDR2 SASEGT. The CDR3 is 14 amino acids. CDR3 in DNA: TGTGCCAGCAGTGAATACCGCCCATCAGACGAGCAGTACTTC. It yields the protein CASSEYRPSDEQYF.

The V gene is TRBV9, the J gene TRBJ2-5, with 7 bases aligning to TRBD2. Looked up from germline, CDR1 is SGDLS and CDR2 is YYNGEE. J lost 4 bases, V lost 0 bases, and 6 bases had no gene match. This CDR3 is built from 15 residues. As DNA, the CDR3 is TGTGCCAGCAGCGTAGGGCGGGAGTGGAGAGAGACCCAGTACTTC. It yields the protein CASSVGREWRETQYF.

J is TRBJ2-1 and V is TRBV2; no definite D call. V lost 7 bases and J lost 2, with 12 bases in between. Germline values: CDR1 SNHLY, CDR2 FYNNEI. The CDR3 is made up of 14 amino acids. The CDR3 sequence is CASKWEETYNEQFF. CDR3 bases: TGTGCCAGCAAATGGGAAGAAACCTACAATGAGCAGTTCTTC.

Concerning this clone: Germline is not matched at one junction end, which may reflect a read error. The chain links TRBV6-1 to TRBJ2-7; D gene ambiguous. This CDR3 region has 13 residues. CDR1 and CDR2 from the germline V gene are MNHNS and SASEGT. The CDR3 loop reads CASSEGPRKLVHF. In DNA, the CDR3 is TGTGCCAGCAGTGAGGGCCCCCGGAAGTTAGTGCACTTC.

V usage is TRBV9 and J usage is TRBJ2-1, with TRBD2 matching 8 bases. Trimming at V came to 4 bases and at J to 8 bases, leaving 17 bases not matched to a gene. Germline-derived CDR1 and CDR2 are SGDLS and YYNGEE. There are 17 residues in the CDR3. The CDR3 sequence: CASSYLAGPLDGDEQFF. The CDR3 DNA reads TGTGCCAGCAGCTACCTAGCGGGTCCTCTAGACGGCGATGAGCAGTTCTTC.

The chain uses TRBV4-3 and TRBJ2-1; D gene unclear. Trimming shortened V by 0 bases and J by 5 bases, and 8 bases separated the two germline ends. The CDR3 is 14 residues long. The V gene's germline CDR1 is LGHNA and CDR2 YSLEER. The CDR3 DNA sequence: TGCGCCAGCAGCCAAGATGGCTGGGACAATGAGCAGTTCTTC. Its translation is CASSQDGWDNEQFF.

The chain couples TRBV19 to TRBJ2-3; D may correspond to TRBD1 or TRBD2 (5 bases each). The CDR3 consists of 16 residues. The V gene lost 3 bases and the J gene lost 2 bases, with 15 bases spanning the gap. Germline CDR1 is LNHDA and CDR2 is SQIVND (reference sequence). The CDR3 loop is CASSILSGTDTDTQYF. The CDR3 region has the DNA TGTGCCAGTAGTATTCTGTCCGGGACCGACACAGATACGCAGTATTTT.

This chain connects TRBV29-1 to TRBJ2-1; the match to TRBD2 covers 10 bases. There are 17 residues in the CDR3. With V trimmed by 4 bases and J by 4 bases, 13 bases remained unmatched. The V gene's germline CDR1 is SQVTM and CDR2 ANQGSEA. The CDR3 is CSVVVLAGEGSYNEQFF. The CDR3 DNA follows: TGCAGCGTTGTTGTGCTAGCGGGAGAAGGGTCGTACAATGAGCAGTTCTTC.

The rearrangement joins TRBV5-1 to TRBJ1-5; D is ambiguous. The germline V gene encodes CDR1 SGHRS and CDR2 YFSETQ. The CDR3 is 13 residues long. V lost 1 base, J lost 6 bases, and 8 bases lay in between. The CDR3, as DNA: TGCGCCAGCAGCTTGAACACCGGTCAGCCCCAGCATTTT. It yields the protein CASSLNTGQPQHF. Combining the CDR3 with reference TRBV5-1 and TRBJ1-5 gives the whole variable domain KAGVTQTPRYLIKTRGQQVTLSCSPISGHRSVSWYQQTPGQGLQFLFEYFSETQRNKGNFPGRFSGRQFSNSRSEMNVSTLELGDSALYLCASSLNTGQPQHFGDGTRLSIL.

The CDR3 spells CASSFSPGGQGFQETQYF. DNA for the CDR3: TGTGCCAGCAGCTTTTCCCCCGGGGGACAGGGGTTTCAAGAGACCCAGTACTTC. The gene calls are TRBV5-4 and TRBJ2-5, with 10 positions matching TRBD1. V trimming: 2 bases; J trimming: 2 bases; junction bases outside the gene matches: 12. The CDR3 sequence is 18 residues long. Germline CDR1 is SGHNT and CDR2 is YYREEE (reference sequence).

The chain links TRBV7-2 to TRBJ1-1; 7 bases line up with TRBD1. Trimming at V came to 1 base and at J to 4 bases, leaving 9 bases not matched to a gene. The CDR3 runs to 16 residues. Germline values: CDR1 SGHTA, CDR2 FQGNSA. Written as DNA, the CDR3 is TGTGCCAGCAGCTTAGGTCGGACAGGTTCCCGCACTGAAGCTTTCTTT. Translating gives CASSLGRTGSRTEAFF.

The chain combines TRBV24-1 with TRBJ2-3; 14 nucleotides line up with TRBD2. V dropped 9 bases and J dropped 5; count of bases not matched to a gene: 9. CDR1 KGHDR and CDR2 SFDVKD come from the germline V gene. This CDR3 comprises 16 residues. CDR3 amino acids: CATGGLAGGGRDTQYF. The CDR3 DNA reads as TGTGCCACCGGAGGACTAGCGGGAGGAGGAAGAGATACGCAGTATTTT.

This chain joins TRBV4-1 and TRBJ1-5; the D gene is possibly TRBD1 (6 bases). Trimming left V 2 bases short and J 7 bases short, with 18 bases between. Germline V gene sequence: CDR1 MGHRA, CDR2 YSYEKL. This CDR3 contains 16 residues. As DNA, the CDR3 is TGCGCCAGCAGCCAACCTCTACAGGGAGGCGGGCAGCCCCAGCATTTT. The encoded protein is CASSQPLQGGGQPQHF.

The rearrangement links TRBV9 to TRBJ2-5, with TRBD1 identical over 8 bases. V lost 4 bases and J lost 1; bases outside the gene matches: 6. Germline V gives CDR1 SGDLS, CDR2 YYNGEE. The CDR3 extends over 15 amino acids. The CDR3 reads CASSPQTGVQETQYF. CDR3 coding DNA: TGTGCCAGCAGCCCCCAGACAGGGGTCCAAGAGACCCAGTACTTC. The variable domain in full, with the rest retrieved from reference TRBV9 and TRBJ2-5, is DSGVTQTPKHLITATGQRVTLRCSPRSGDLSVYWYQQSLDQGLQFLIQYYNGEERAKGNILERFSAQQFPDLHSELNLSSLELGDSALYFCASSPQTGVQETQYFGPGTRLLVL.

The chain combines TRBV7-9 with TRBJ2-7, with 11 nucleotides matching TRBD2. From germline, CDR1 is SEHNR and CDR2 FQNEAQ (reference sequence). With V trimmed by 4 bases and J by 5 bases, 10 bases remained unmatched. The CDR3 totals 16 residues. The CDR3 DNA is TGTGCCAGCAGCTCCTTTAGCGGGAGGGGTCGGCACGAGCAGTACTTC. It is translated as CASSSFSGRGRHEQYF. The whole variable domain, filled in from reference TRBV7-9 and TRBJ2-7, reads DTGVSQNPRHKITKRGQNVTFRCDPISEHNRLYWYRQTLGQGPEFLTYFQNEAQLEKSRLLSDRFSAERPKGSFSTLEIQRTEQGDSAMYLCASSSFSGRGRHEQYFGPGTRLTVT.

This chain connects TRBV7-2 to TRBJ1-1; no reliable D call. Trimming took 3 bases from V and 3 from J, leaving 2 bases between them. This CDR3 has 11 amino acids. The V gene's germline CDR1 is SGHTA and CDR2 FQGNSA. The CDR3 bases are TGTGCCAGCAGCTTCCACACTGAAGCTTTCTTT. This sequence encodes CASSFHTEAFF.

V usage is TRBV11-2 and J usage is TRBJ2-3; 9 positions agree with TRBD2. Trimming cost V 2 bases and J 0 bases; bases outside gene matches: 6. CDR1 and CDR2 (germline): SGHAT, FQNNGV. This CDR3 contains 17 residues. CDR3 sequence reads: CASSLRASGTSTDTQYF. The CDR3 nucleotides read TGTGCCAGCAGCTTAAGGGCTAGCGGGACGAGCACAGATACGCAGTATTTT. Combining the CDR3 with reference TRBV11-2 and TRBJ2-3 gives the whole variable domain EAGVAQSPRYKIIEKRQSVAFWCNPISGHATLYWYQQILGQGPKLLIQFQNNGVVDDSQLPKDRFSAERLKGVDSTLKIQPAKLEDSAVYLCASSLRASGTSTDTQYFGPGTRLTVL.

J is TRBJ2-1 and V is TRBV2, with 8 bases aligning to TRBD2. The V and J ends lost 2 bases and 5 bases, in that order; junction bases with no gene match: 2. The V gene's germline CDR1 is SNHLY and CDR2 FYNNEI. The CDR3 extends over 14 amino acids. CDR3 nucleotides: TGTGCCAGCAGTGAATTAGCGGGACACAATGAGCAGTTCTTC. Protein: CASSELAGHNEQFF.

Here the CDR3 reads CASSHWVAGRYEQYF. In DNA, the CDR3 is TGCGCCAGCAGTCACTGGGTGGCAGGGCGCTACGAGCAGTACTTC. The rearrangement joins TRBV23-1 to TRBJ2-7; maybe TRBD1 (5 bases). TRBV23-1 is filed as an ORF, its function uncertain. Trimming shortened V by 3 bases and J by 3 bases, and 15 bases separated the two germline ends. The CDR3 length is 15 residues.